These T cell receptor beta chains were read from a single sample in a study of blood T cell repertoires in COVID-19. This table comes from immunoSEQ multiplex PCR, and its TCRdb copy is limited to in-frame clones, with some not included. The sample shows approximately 360,000 clones, under 85% of them seen only once. The specimen was PBMCs or T cells enriched from blood (not recorded which). These receptors originate from a woman aged 45-65 years who had recovered from COVID-19. The CDR3 runs from the conserved cysteine through the conserved F or W. The D gene is left open where the match is weak. Only part of the rows carry a size: once, few, many, or a class if the clone is expanded.

V	J	D	size	CDR3	DNA
TRBV6-1	TRBJ2-2	.	.	CASSEGGDTGELFF	TGTGCCAGCAGTGAAGGGGGAGACACCGGGGAGCTGTTTTTT
TRBV7-2	TRBJ2-7	TRBD1	.	CASSIAGQGSYEQYF	TGTGCCAGCAGCATCGCTGGACAGGGCTCCTACGAGCAGTACTTC
TRBV19	TRBJ2-7	.	.	CASSPSSSSAGAPYEQYF	TGTGCCAGTAGCCCAAGCAGTTCGTCCGCGGGGGCTCCCTACGAGCAGTACTTC
TRBV5-1	TRBJ1-1	.	.	CASSLGTGNTEAFF	TGCGCCAGCAGCTTGGGTACGGGGAACACTGAAGCTTTCTTT
TRBV5-1	TRBJ1-2	TRBD1	.	CASSPGDSSLNGYTF	TGCGCCAGCAGCCCGGGGGACAGTTCCCTTAATGGCTACACCTTC
TRBV30	TRBJ1-2	.	few	CAWSVLKGGGYTF	TGTGCCTGGAGTGTATTAAAAGGAGGTGGCTACACCTTC
TRBV11-2	TRBJ1-6	.	few	CASSLERGSSPLHF	TGTGCCAGCAGCTTAGAGAGGGGGAGTTCACCCCTCCACTTT
TRBV11-2	TRBJ2-3	.	few	CASRTLMVDTQYF	TGTGCCAGCCGCACTTTAATGGTAGATACGCAGTATTTT
TRBV12-2	TRBJ2-7	.	once	CASRLFGEGLSYEQYF	TGTGCAAGTCGCTTATTTGGGGAGGGCCTATCCTACGAGCAGTACTTC
TRBV7-2	TRBJ1-2	TRBD1	.	CASSLVTGSGGYTF	TGTGCCAGCAGCTTAGTGACAGGGTCTGGTGGCTACACCTTC
TRBV7-9	TRBJ2-1	TRBD2	.	CASRQPGLAGGVGEQFF	TGTGCCAGCAGACAACCCGGACTAGCGGGAGGGGTCGGTGAGCAGTTCTTC
TRBV28	TRBJ1-1	.	once	CASSFTRRGNTEAFF	TGTGCCAGCAGTTTTACCCGCAGGGGGAACACTGAAGCTTTCTTT
TRBV5-6	TRBJ2-1	TRBD2	.	CASSPGTSGGGEQFF	TGTGCCAGCAGTCCCGGGACTAGCGGGGGGGGCGAGCAGTTCTTC
TRBV2	TRBJ2-6	.	.	CASTGQRSGANVLTF	TGTGCCAGCACAGGACAGCGCTCTGGGGCCAACGTCCTGACTTTC
TRBV2	TRBJ1-2	.	.	CASREGGGYTF	TGTGCCAGCAGGGAGGGAGGGGGCTACACCTTC
TRBV19	TRBJ1-2	.	once	CASSMGRGSYGYTF	TGTGCCAGTAGTATGGGGAGGGGTTCTTATGGCTACACCTTC
TRBV11-3	TRBJ2-3	.	once	CASSSRGSSRSTDTQYF	TGTGCCAGCAGCTCCCGGGGGTCTTCGCGCTCTACAGATACGCAGTATTTT
TRBV3-1/TRBV3-2	TRBJ2-1	.	.	CASSQGGRDNEQFF	TGTGCCAGCAGCCAAGGGGGCAGGGACAATGAGCAGTTCTTC
TRBV5-4	TRBJ1-1	TRBD1	.	CASSDRGRVVTEAFF	TGTGCCAGCAGTGACAGGGGGCGCGTTGTGACTGAAGCTTTCTTT
TRBV6-4	TRBJ1-1	TRBD1	.	CASSESTGSKAFF	TGTGCCAGCAGTGAGTCGACAGGGTCCAAGGCTTTCTTT
TRBV11-3	TRBJ1-1	TRBD1	.	CASSPRTGNTEAFF	TGTGCCAGCAGCCCCCGGACAGGGAACACTGAAGCTTTCTTT
TRBV11-2	TRBJ1-2	.	many	CASSINYGYTF	TGTGCCAGCTCCATTAACTATGGCTACACCTTC
TRBV15	TRBJ1-5	TRBD1	.	CATSRAQRQGQDQPQHF	TGTGCCACCAGCAGAGCCCAAAGACAGGGACAGGATCAGCCCCAGCATTTT
TRBV14	TRBJ2-5	.	.	CASSQDHRAQYF	TGTGCCAGCAGCCAAGATCATCGGGCCCAGTACTTC
TRBV27	TRBJ2-2	.	.	CASSPRNKNTGELFF	TGTGCCAGCAGCCCACGAAACAAGAACACCGGGGAGCTGTTTTTT
TRBV3-1/TRBV3-2	TRBJ2-5	.	.	CASSPSGPQETQYF	TGTGCCAGCAGCCCCAGCGGGCCGCAAGAGACCCAGTACTTC
TRBV28	TRBJ2-1	.	.	CASSTNRVPNEQFF	TGTGCCAGCAGTACGAACAGGGTCCCCAATGAGCAGTTCTTC
TRBV9	TRBJ2-5	TRBD2	.	CASSAGLAGGETQYF	TGTGCCAGCAGCGCAGGACTAGCGGGGGGAGAGACCCAGTACTTC
TRBV7-3	TRBJ2-2	.	once	CASSLQSGTGELFF	TGTGCCAGCAGCTTGCAAAGCGGCACCGGGGAGCTGTTTTTT
TRBV10-2	TRBJ2-1	TRBD2	.	CASSESRAGVTYNEQFF	TGCGCCAGCAGTGAATCCCGAGCGGGGGTAACCTACAATGAGCAGTTCTTC
TRBV7-6	TRBJ1-5	TRBD1	.	CASSAGGAGNQPQHF	TGTGCCAGCAGCGCAGGGGGCGCGGGCAATCAGCCCCAGCATTTT
TRBV2	TRBJ2-1	.	.	CASSGILTGQNEQFF	TGTGCCAGCAGTGGAATCTTGACTGGACAAAATGAGCAGTTCTTC
TRBV7-2	TRBJ1-1	.	.	CASSLAVGDAFF	TGTGCCAGCAGCTTAGCTGTAGGAGACGCTTTCTTT
TRBV3-1/TRBV3-2	TRBJ1-2	.	.	CASSQGARGYTF	TGTGCCAGCAGCCAGGGGGCCCGTGGCTACACCTTC
TRBV29-1	TRBJ1-1	.	few	CSATGNTEAFF	TGCAGCGCCACAGGGAATACTGAAGCTTTCTTT
TRBV9	TRBJ2-5	.	.	CASSVTHGETQYF	TGTGCCAGCAGCGTAACCCACGGGGAGACCCAGTACTTC
TRBV29-1	TRBJ1-2	.	.	CSVGPEDYGYTF	TGCAGCGTTGGGCCAGAAGACTATGGCTACACCTTC
TRBV5-1	TRBJ2-7	TRBD1	.	CASSLGGQMWGYEQYF	TGCGCCAGCAGCTTGGGGGGACAGATGTGGGGCTACGAGCAGTACTTC
TRBV19	TRBJ2-2	TRBD1	.	CASSIDRGPGELFF	TGTGCCAGTAGTATTGACAGGGGACCCGGGGAGCTGTTTTTT
TRBV4-3	TRBJ2-3	TRBD1	few	CASSQGFADRVFTDTQYF	TGCGCCAGCAGCCAAGGTTTTGCGGACAGGGTTTTTACAGATACGCAGTATTTT
TRBV11-3	TRBJ1-2	TRBD1	.	CASSHNRGYGYTF	TGTGCCAGCAGCCACAACAGGGGGTATGGCTACACCTTC